One and the same sample provided the 20 T cell receptor beta chains below, sequenced in a study of T cell responses to AZD1222 COVID-19 vaccine. Only in-frame clones appear in the TCRdb table, and some are missing; sequencing was by immunoSEQ multiplex PCR. The table records some 160,000 clones, 80% to 95% of them present only once. Here the sequenced sample was peripheral blood, taken on day 0 of AZD1222 vaccination. These receptors were taken from an adult in good health.

The rearrangement uses TRBV30 and TRBJ2-3; 11 nucleotides align to TRBD2. The germline gives CDR1 GTSNPN, CDR2 SVGIG (reference sequence). V was clipped by 3 bases and J by 6 bases; unmatched bases: 5. The CDR3 spans 14 residues. The CDR3 loop is CAWRIAGGPDTQYF. CDR3 nucleotide sequence: TGTGCCTGGAGGATAGCGGGAGGGCCGGATACGCAGTATTTT.

J is TRBJ2-1 and V is TRBV3-1 (or the pseudogene TRBV3-2); no reliable D call. The germline V gene encodes CDR1 LGHDT and CDR2 YNNKEL (reference sequence). V lost 1 base to trimming and J lost 3 bases, with 7 bases between them. The CDR3 length is 14 residues. CDR3 sequence (DNA): TGTGCCAGCAGCCAAGGCCGGATCTACAATGAGCAGTTCTTC. Its translation: CASSQGRIYNEQFF.

This chain uses TRBV6-5 with TRBJ2-4, with D possibly matching TRBD2 (5 bases). Looked up from germline, CDR1 is MNHEY and CDR2 is SVGAGI. V dropped 5 bases and J dropped 12 bases, with 17 bases sitting between them. The CDR3 has 13 amino acids. The CDR3 reads CASSPTGLRAQYF. The CDR3 bases are TGTGCCAGCAGTCCCACCGGATTGAGGGCTCAGTACTTC.

The chain employs TRBV2 and TRBJ2-3; maybe TRBD2 (5 bases). Germline CDR1 is SNHLY and CDR2 is FYNNEI. The germline V and J ends were trimmed by 3 bases and 2 bases, with 12 bases remaining between them. This CDR3 has 15 amino acids. CDR3 region: CASSDRGYLTDTQYF. The CDR3 bases are TGTGCCAGCAGTGACCGCGGGTACCTCACAGATACGCAGTATTTT.

The chain couples TRBV19 to TRBJ1-2; TRBD1 matches at 11 bases. J was trimmed by 4 bases and V by 5 bases; bases with no gene match: 9. Per germline, CDR1 LNHDA and CDR2 SQIVND (reference sequence). The CDR3 spans 16 residues. The CDR3 DNA follows: TGTGCCAGTAGTTTGGGGACAGGGGGGATATCCTATGGCTACACCTTC. Amino acids: CASSLGTGGISYGYTF.

This chain connects TRBV7-2 to TRBJ1-5; 7 nucleotides line up with TRBD1. V lost 1 base to trimming and J lost 2 bases; unmatched junction nucleotides: 11. Germline loops: CDR1 SGHTA, CDR2 FQGNSA. The CDR3 consists of 18 residues. CDR3 sequence: CASSLVGRGNGGNQPQHF. The DNA for the CDR3 is TGTGCCAGCAGCTTAGTTGGCAGGGGGAATGGTGGCAATCAGCCCCAGCATTTT.

This chain links TRBV7-9 with TRBJ2-3; D gene unclear. The CDR3 loop spans 13 amino acids. The V gene's germline CDR1 is SEHNR and CDR2 FQNEAQ (reference sequence). Between the trimmed V and J ends, which lost 4 bases and 3 bases, there was a span of 8 bases. DNA of the CDR3: TGTGCCAGCAGCTCCGAGTGGACAGATACGCAGTATTTT. This codes for CASSSEWTDTQYF.

The chain links TRBV7-3 to TRBJ2-3, with 10 positions matching TRBD1. The CDR3 is made up of 16 amino acids. V shed 2 bases and J 4 bases; nucleotides not matched to a gene: 6. Looked up from germline, CDR1 is SGHTA and CDR2 is FQGTGA. The CDR3 DNA is TGTGCCAGCAGCTTATCCCGGGACAGGGGTTCAGATACGCAGTATTTT. Translated: CASSLSRDRGSDTQYF.

This chain connects TRBV24-1 to TRBJ2-1; D is uncertain. The germline V gene encodes CDR1 KGHDR and CDR2 SFDVKD. The germline V and J ends were trimmed by 3 bases and 4 bases, with 6 bases remaining between them. The CDR3 is made up of 13 amino acids. The DNA of the CDR3 is TGTGCCACCAGTGATCCCAGATACAATGAGCAGTTCTTC. Amino acid sequence: CATSDPRYNEQFF.

The chain has TRBV19 and TRBJ1-2, with unresolved D. The CDR3 length is 14 residues. CDR1 is LNHDA and CDR2 is SQIVND in the germline V gene (reference sequence). The V end was cut by 1 base, the J end by 8 bases, with 14 bases between. The CDR3 DNA follows: TGTGCCAGTAGTATAGCGGGCCCAAGGAGCGGCTACACCTTC. Its protein is CASSIAGPRSGYTF.

The chain carries TRBV3-1 (or the pseudogene TRBV3-2) and TRBJ1-3; tentative D call: TRBD1 (6 bases). The ends were cut back, 4 bases at V and 0 bases at J, with 13 bases in the middle. CDR3 length: 16 residues. Germline assignment: CDR1 LGHDT and CDR2 YNNKEL (reference sequence). The CDR3 DNA follows: TGTGCCAGCAGCCCTCACAGGGCCGACTCTGGAAACACCATATATTTT. This gives the protein CASSPHRADSGNTIYF.

The chain is built from TRBV19 and TRBJ2-7; 8 positions agree with TRBD2. V was pared by 11 bases and J by 3 bases, with 9 bases of the junction left unmatched. Germline V gives CDR1 LNHDA, CDR2 SQIVND (reference sequence). The CDR3 consists of 13 residues. As DNA, the CDR3 is TGTGCCTCCGGGGGGGGACACAACTACGAGCAGTACTTC. Amino acids: CASGGGHNYEQYF.

The CDR3 region has the DNA TGTGCCAGCAGTTACGGGGGGCAGGGAACTGAAGCTTTCTTT. Its translation is CASSYGGQGTEAFF. The V and J genes are TRBV6-5 and TRBJ1-1; tentatively, D is TRBD1 (6 bases). The CDR3 loop spans 14 amino acids. Germline CDR1 and CDR2: MNHEY and SVGAGI. V lost 2 bases, J lost 5 bases, and 12 bases lay in between.

This sequence joins TRBV2 and TRBJ1-2; the match to TRBD1 covers 10 bases. Germline-derived CDR1 and CDR2 are SNHLY and FYNNEI. The CDR3 runs to 14 residues. V shed 4 bases and J 8 bases; nucleotides not matched to a gene: 7. The CDR3 reads CASSGTGGPRGYTF. The CDR3 region has the DNA TGTGCCAGCAGTGGGACAGGGGGACCAAGGGGCTACACCTTC.

The chain uses TRBV2 and TRBJ1-3; unclear D gene. The germline V gene has CDR1 SNHLY and CDR2 FYNNEI. The CDR3 loop spans 12 amino acids. With 6 bases removed from V and 0 bases from J, the gap between germline ends came to 3 bases. CDR3 amino acids: CASRRSGNTIYF. As DNA, the CDR3 is TGTGCCAGCAGACGCTCTGGAAACACCATATATTTT.

This chain uses TRBV6-5 with TRBJ1-5; D uncertain. This CDR3 is 14 amino acids long. Germline values: CDR1 MNHEY, CDR2 SVGAGI. Trimming took off 6 bases at V and 0 bases at J, with 9 bases between the two ends. CDR3 nucleotides: TGTGCCAGCAGCCCAGATGCTAGCAATCAGCCCCAGCATTTT. The encoded protein is CASSPDASNQPQHF.

This clone was seen once. The chain is built from TRBV7-8 and TRBJ2-7, with 11 bases fitting TRBD2. The CDR3 consists of 15 residues. The germline V gene encodes CDR1 SGHVS and CDR2 FQNEAQ. The ends lost 5 bases at V and 5 bases at J; junction bases unmatched: 8. The CDR3 protein is CASSLVAGGQDEQYF. The CDR3 DNA is TGTGCCAGCAGCCTCGTAGCGGGGGGGCAGGACGAGCAGTACTTC.

CDR3 sequence (DNA): TGTGCCTGGAGTGGCCCAATTTCTAGCACAGATACGCAGTATTTT. Protein product: CAWSGPISSTDTQYF. The chain employs TRBV30 and TRBJ2-3; D is undetermined. CDR1 and CDR2 (germline): GTSNPN, SVGIG (reference sequence). This CDR3 contains 15 residues. V lost 1 base and J 0 bases, leaving 11 bases between the germline ends.

The rearrangement links TRBV5-4 to TRBJ2-5, with 7 bases lining up with TRBD2. Germline CDR1 reads SGHNT; CDR2 reads YYREEE (reference sequence). J lost 5 bases, V lost 4 bases, and 17 bases had no gene match. The CDR3 totals 17 residues. The CDR3 here is CASSRGIGAGVGETQYF. The CDR3 coding sequence is TGTGCCAGCAGCAGGGGCATAGGGGCGGGAGTTGGGGAGACCCAGTACTTC.

This clone was seen just once. The chain couples TRBV6-5 to TRBJ2-7, with 7 nucleotides matching TRBD1. With 2 bases clipped from V and 4 bases from J, the junction kept 2 bases outside the gene matches. Germline assignment: CDR1 MNHEY and CDR2 SVGAGI. The length of the CDR3 is 13 residues. CDR3 coding DNA: TGTGCCAGCAGTTACGGGACAGTTTACGAGCAGTACTTC. Protein: CASSYGTVYEQYF.